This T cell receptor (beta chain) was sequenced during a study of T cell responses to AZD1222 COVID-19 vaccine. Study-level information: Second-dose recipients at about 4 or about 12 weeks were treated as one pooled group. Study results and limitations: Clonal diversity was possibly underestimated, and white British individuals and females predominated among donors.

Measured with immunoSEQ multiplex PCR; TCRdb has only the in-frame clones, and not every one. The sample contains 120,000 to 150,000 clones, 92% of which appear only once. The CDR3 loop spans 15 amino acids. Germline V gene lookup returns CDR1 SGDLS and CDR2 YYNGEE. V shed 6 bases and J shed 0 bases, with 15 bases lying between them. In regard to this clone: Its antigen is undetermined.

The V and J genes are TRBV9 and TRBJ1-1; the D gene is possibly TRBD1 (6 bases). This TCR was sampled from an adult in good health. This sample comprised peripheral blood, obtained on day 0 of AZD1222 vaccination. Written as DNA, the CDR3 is TGTGCCAGCACCGAAGCCGGGGGGCTGAACACTGAAGCTTTCTTT. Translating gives CASTEAGGLNTEAFF.